The text below deals with one TCR beta chain. There is no known antigen for this receptor. Base-call qualities are not available, and no considerably larger clone is one nucleotide away. Counted from cysteine to phenylalanine, this CDR3 has 13 amino acids. Only the CDR3 DNA stays, 39 bases, in frame from base 1. Germline trimming: 4 bases from V, 3 bases from J; junction bases outside gene matches: 4. Sequences GTSNPN (CDR1) and SVGIG (CDR2) are obtained from the germline V gene (reference sequence). The data belong to a study of blood T cell repertoires in COVID-19 (dated by TCRdb to 2018 to 2021). Looking at the study overall: The collaborator samples originated in the United States, Italy and Spain and spanned the acute and convalescent phases of COVID-19. Where available, HLA class I and class II types were taken from metadata supplied by the sample provider and were not determined by assay-based typing. Nearly every sample came with metadata listing a de-identified subject ID, COVID-19 status, age in years and sex. The repertoires were released in a freely available public database intended as a resource for research on the immune response to SARS-CoV-2. The dataset comprised deeply sampled blood TCRbeta repertoires from subjects exposed to, actively infected with, or recovered from COVID-19. Samples were obtained from the ongoing ImmuneRACE study (first 160 participants) and from 1,254 subjects provided by 6 global collaborators. The prospective study material was composed of cDNA or gDNA derived from T cells, B-cell-depleted T cells, or PBMCs. The investigation overall reported the following: The quantity of clinical and demographic metadata differed by source and by participant and was supplied without curation.

TCRbeta CDR3 regions were amplified from genomic DNA by means of the immunoSEQ Assay, a bias-controlled multiplex PCR. On the authors' methods: Within the assay, amplification of reference gene primers was used to estimate how many nucleated cells each sample contained. Sequence reads were collapsed and filtered to measure the absolute abundance of every unique TCRbeta CDR3 rearrangement. For each sample, productive Simpson clonality was calculated as the square root of Simpson's diversity index over productive rearrangements. Here the immuneACCESS table is served through TCRdb, limited to in-frame sequences with V and J called. Missing clones are a known gap in these copies; in checked studies unresolved V genes cover under half, and the rest lacks a known reason. The D gene and trimming were derived from the DNA, and the V and J assignments and clone size from that table. The sample yields about 220,000 clones; around 80% were counted once. Jointly, the top ten make up about 7% of the sample.

Each collaborating institution followed its own protocols to collect whole blood in K2EDTA tubes. For TCRbeta analysis, collaborators shipped samples as frozen whole blood, isolated PBMCs, or DNA extracted from either of those sample types. This clonotype was sampled from a woman in her 70s with acute or convalescent COVID-19. This chain is built from TRBV30 and TRBJ1-1, with 8 bases matching TRBD1. The sequencing input was peripheral blood. The sequenced DNA is TGTGCCTGGAAGGACAGGGCGGACACTGAAGCTTTCTTT. Its translation reads: CAWKDRADTEAFF.